The present T cell receptor beta chain was sequenced within a study of cytomegalovirus exposure and HLA in healthy donors. The PCR contained 60 Vbeta and 13 Jbeta primers. Repertoires were generated with immunoSEQ multiplex PCR, while TCRdb's copy carries only in-frame clones and drops some. The sample yields around 150,000 clones, around 84% seen once. In germline, CDR1 is SGHTA, CDR2 FQGNSA. CDR3 length equals 13 residues. V lost 1 base and J 6 bases, leaving 8 bases between the germline ends. Sequencing input: PBMCs. The sequence came from a man aged 18 to 29 in good health and CMV-seropositive. The V call is TRBV7-2, the J call TRBJ2-3, with a possible D match to TRBD1 (5 bases). The CDR3 reads CASSLDRIDTQYF. CDR3 DNA sequence: TGTGCCAGCAGCTTAGACAGGATTGATACGCAGTATTTT.